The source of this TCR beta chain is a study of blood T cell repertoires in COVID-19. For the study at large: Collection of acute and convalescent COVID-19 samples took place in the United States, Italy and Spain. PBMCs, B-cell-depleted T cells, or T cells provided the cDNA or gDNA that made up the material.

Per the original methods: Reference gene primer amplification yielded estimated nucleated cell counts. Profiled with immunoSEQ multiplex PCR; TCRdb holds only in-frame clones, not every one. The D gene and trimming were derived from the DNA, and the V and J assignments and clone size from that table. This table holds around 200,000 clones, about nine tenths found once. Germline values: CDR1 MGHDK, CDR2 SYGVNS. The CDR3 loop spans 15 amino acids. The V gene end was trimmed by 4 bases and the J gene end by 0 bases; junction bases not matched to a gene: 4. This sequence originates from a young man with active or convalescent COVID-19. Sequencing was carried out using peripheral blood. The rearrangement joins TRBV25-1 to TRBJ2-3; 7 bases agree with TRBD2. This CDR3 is CASSVSGASTDTQYF. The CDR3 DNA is TGTGCCAGCAGTGTGAGCGGGGCTAGCACAGATACGCAGTATTTT.